The rows below give T cell receptor beta chains drawn from one sample of a study of cytomegalovirus exposure and HLA in healthy donors. Method: immunoSEQ multiplex PCR; TCRdb's copy keeps in-frame clones and lacks some. Of nearly 110,000 clones in the sample, approximately 80% were seen once. The sequenced sample consisted of PBMCs. The receptors stem from a man between 60 and 70 years old in good health and CMV-seronegative. CDR3s include the opening cysteine and the closing phenylalanine or tryptophan. Each record gives: D gene, clone size, J gene, V gene, CDR3 DNA, CDR3 protein. A D gene is named only where the DNA matches it firmly. Where a row states a size, it is once, few, many or the class of an expanded clone; other rows omit it.

>.|.|TRBJ1-1|TRBV9
TGTGCCAGCACCCCCGGGGTCCAGAACACTGAAGCTTTCTTT
CASTPGVQNTEAFF
>TRBD1|.|TRBJ1-5|TRBV7-9
TGTGCCAGCAGCCGAGGACAGGGGGCCAGCAATCAGCCCCAGCATTTT
CASSRGQGASNQPQHF
>TRBD1|.|TRBJ2-1|TRBV5-1
TGCGCCAGCAGCCAAGGACAGGTCTCCTACAATGAGCAGTTCTTC
CASSQGQVSYNEQFF
>.|.|TRBJ1-6|TRBV30
TGTGCCCACGCCGCCTCAGGGAATTCACCCCTCCACTTT
CAHAASGNSPLHF
>.|.|TRBJ1-5|TRBV4-2
TGTGCCAGCAGCCAAGATCAAGGGAGGCAGCCCCAGCATTTT
CASSQDQGRQPQHF
>TRBD2|once|TRBJ2-5|TRBV19
TGTGCCAGTAGTAACACGGGGGGAATCGGAAAGACCCAGTACTTC
CASSNTGGIGKTQYF
>TRBD1|.|TRBJ2-3|TRBV30
TGTGCCTGGATGGGACAGAGAATCACAGATACGCAGTATTTT
CAWMGQRITDTQYF
>TRBD1|.|TRBJ2-1|TRBV5-1
TGCGCCAGCAGCTTGGCCCTAGGGGGCGGCGATGAGCAGTTCTTC
CASSLALGGGDEQFF
>.|once|TRBJ2-6|TRBV6-1
TGTGCCAGCAGTGAACACAGGGTGTCTGGGGCCAACGTCCTGACTTTC
CASSEHRVSGANVLTF
>TRBD1|few|TRBJ2-6|TRBV27
TGTGCCAGCAGTTCCCGGCCCCCACAGGGGGCTGGGGCCAACGTCCTGACTTTC
CASSSRPPQGAGANVLTF
>.|.|TRBJ2-3|TRBV7-2
TGTGCCAGCAGCTTAGGGCTAGCTGAAGATACGCAGTATTTT
CASSLGLAEDTQYF
>.|.|TRBJ1-3|TRBV7-2
TGTGCCAGCAGCTGGGGCCGAGGCTCTGGAAACACCATATATTTT
CASSWGRGSGNTIYF
>.|.|TRBJ2-1|TRBV27
TGTGCCAGCAGTACCCTTCCCGCGGGGGCTAACAATGAGCAGTTCTTC
CASSTLPAGANNEQFF
>.|few|TRBJ1-1|TRBV5-1
TGCGCCAGCAGCTTGGTAGGGGACACCTCCACTGAAGCTTTCTTT
CASSLVGDTSTEAFF
>.|.|TRBJ1-4|TRBV5-1
TGCGCCAGCAGCTTGGCCCGGGATTTCGGTGAAAAACTGTTTTTT
CASSLARDFGEKLFF
>TRBD1|few|TRBJ1-1|TRBV2
TGTGCCAGCAGTGACAGGGGGCGTGTTACTGAAGCTTTCTTT
CASSDRGRVTEAFF
>.|.|TRBJ2-1|TRBV19
TGTGCCAGTAGTTTCCTTCTAGCGTCCCTCGGTAATGAGCAGTTCTTC
CASSFLLASLGNEQFF
>.|.|TRBJ2-1|TRBV14
TGTGCCAGCAGCCAAGATAGGCAGGTAGCCTACAATGAGCAGTTCTTC
CASSQDRQVAYNEQFF
>TRBD1|.|TRBJ1-1|TRBV7-2
TGTGCCAGCAGCTTATTCAATACAGGGGGCACTGAAGCTTTCTTT
CASSLFNTGGTEAFF
>.|.|TRBJ1-4|TRBV7-2
TGTGCCAGCAGCTTAGCCACCTGGACCTCGGGGGGCGAAAAACTGTTTTTT
CASSLATWTSGGEKLFF
>TRBD1|.|TRBJ1-1|TRBV5-4
TGTGCCAGCAGCTCGGACAGGGTTTTGTCGAACACTGAAGCTTTCTTT
CASSSDRVLSNTEAFF
>TRBD1|.|TRBJ1-1|TRBV7-2
TGTGCCAGCAGCTTTTCAGGGGGAAACACTGAAGCTTTCTTT
CASSFSGGNTEAFF
>TRBD2|.|TRBJ2-5|TRBV29-1
TGCAGCGGAAACCGGTGGGGGGGAGAGACCCAGTACTTC
CSGNRWGGETQYF
>.|.|TRBJ1-6|TRBV5-4
TGTGCCAGCAGCTTGGTCCCCCGGGACAAAGGTTCACCCCTCCACTTT
CASSLVPRDKGSPLHF
>.|.|TRBJ2-5|TRBV18
TGTGCCAGCTCACGCGCTAGTGGAGTCACCCAAGAGACCCAGTACTTC
CASSRASGVTQETQYF
>.|.|TRBJ2-3|TRBV25-1
TGTGCCAGCAGTGTGGGAGCAGATACGCAGTATTTT
CASSVGADTQYF
>TRBD1|.|TRBJ1-2|TRBV7-8
TGTGCCAGCAGCTTACGGCCGGGACAGGGGGACGGCTACACCTTC
CASSLRPGQGDGYTF
>TRBD1|once|TRBJ2-5|TRBV4-2
TGTGCCAGCAGCCTGGCCCTTCGGGCAGGGGGAGACCAAGAGACCCAGTACTTC
CASSLALRAGGDQETQYF
>TRBD1|.|TRBJ1-1|TRBV5-1
TGCGCCAGCAGCTCTCAGGGGGCTTCACATGAAGCTTTCTTT
CASSSQGASHEAFF
>TRBD1|.|TRBJ1-2|TRBV29-1
TGCAGCGTTGGGACAGGGGGCGCGAACTATGGCTACACCTTC
CSVGTGGANYGYTF
>TRBD2|.|TRBJ2-5|TRBV7-7
TGTGCCAGCAGCCCCACGGGTTCCGGCGGGGGAAAGACCCAGTACTTC
CASSPTGSGGGKTQYF